This T cell receptor (beta chain) was documented in a study of blood T cell repertoires in COVID-19 (dated by TCRdb to the early 2020s). Broadly, across the study: Samples covering the acute and convalescent phases of COVID-19 were provided by collaborators in the United States, Italy and Spain. The material from the prospective study consisted of cDNA or gDNA derived from T cells, B-cell-depleted T cells, or PBMCs. Subjects who had been exposed to COVID-19, were actively infected with it, or had recovered from it provided the deeply sampled blood TCRbeta repertoires that made up the dataset. A freely available public database, intended as a resource for researchers studying the immune response to SARS-CoV-2, is where the repertoires were released. Samples came from the ongoing ImmuneRACE study (first 160 participants) plus 1,254 subjects from 6 global collaborators. Sample metadata almost always included a de-identified subject ID, COVID-19 status, age in years and sex. Where available, HLA class I and class II types were taken from metadata supplied by the sample provider and were not determined by assay-based typing.

Sequences ENHRY (CDR1) and SYGVKD (CDR2) are obtained from the germline V gene. Germline trimming: 6 bases from V, 3 bases from J; junction bases outside gene matches: 5. Taken from cysteine to phenylalanine, the CDR3 has 14 residues. This entry keeps only the CDR3 DNA: 42 bases, framed from base 1. The immunoSEQ Assay, a bias-controlled multiplex PCR, was used to amplify TCRbeta CDR3 regions from genomic DNA. The original pipeline was this. The number of nucleated cells in each sample was estimated from the amplification of reference gene primers within the assay. To quantify the absolute abundance of each unique TCRbeta CDR3 rearrangement, sequence reads were collapsed and filtered. Productive Simpson clonality was computed per sample as the square root of Simpson's diversity index over productive rearrangements. TCRdb obtained this table from immuneACCESS and retained in-frame rearrangements with V and J assigned. These tables miss some clones; where compared with another copy, unresolved V genes account for less than half of the shortfall, and the remainder is unexplained. D and trimming come from the DNA, and the V and J calls and clone size come from that table. A total of about 77,000 clones appear in this sample, around three quarters of them only once. The top ten constitute around 4.8% of the sample.

What the research found in general, with its limitations: How much clinical and demographic metadata was included differed by source and by participant, and the metadata was provided uncurated.

The collaborating institutions used their own protocols to collect whole blood in K2EDTA tubes. Collaborator samples were shipped for TCRbeta analysis as frozen whole blood, isolated PBMCs, or DNA extracted from either sample type. Concerning this clone itself: It has no known antigen specificity. No base quality values were provided; no much bigger clone lies one nucleotide off.

This clonotype was obtained from a woman aged 70 to 79 with acute or convalescent COVID-19. The receptor chain draws on TRBV10-3 and TRBJ1-2; TRBD1 aligns with 9 central bases. The sample comprised peripheral blood. The CDR3: CAISGQGLDYGYTF. The DNA is TGTGCCATCAGCGGACAGGGGCTCGACTATGGCTACACCTTC.